The clone carrying this T cell receptor beta chain has only one observation. Germline CDR1 is GTSNPN and CDR2 is SVGIG (reference sequence). V was trimmed by 1 base and J by 9 bases, leaving 14 bases between them. The CDR3 runs to 13 residues. Authors' methods: Cell counts per sample came from amplifying reference gene primers. TCRdb keeps only in-frame clones here, not all; method: immunoSEQ multiplex PCR. V, J and clone size reflect that table, while D and trimming were determined from the DNA. Here the sample spans 55,000 to 80,000 clones, approximately 84% being singletons. The data belong to a study of blood T cell repertoires in COVID-19. Overall study: Material from acute and convalescent COVID-19 was sourced from the United States, Italy and Spain. Sample material is recorded as cDNA or gDNA derived from T cells, B-cell-depleted T cells, or PBMCs.

Material: peripheral blood. This chain joins TRBV30 and TRBJ2-3, with D possibly matching TRBD2 (5 bases). This receptor was identified in a human donor in a cohort sampled during active COVID-19. Here the CDR3 DNA reads TGTGCCTGGAGTGGAGGCGCGGGTAGGACGCAGTATTTT. Translating it yields CAWSGGAGRTQYF.